These 21 T cell receptor beta chains were all obtained from the same sample, sequenced in a study of blood T cell repertoires in COVID-19. The data were produced by immunoSEQ multiplex PCR, yet TCRdb's version contains in-frame clones alone and is incomplete. The sample includes some 250,000 clones, around 87% of them seen just once. Material: peripheral blood. The receptors come from a woman aged 55-70 years with COVID-19, enrolled during active disease.

The gene calls are TRBV5-6 and TRBJ2-1, with a possible D match to TRBD2 (5 bases). This CDR3 is built from 14 residues. V lost 5 bases to trimming and J lost 7 bases, with 16 bases between them. Germline CDR1 and CDR2: SGHDT and YYEEEE. CDR3 sequence (DNA): TGTGCCAGCAGTTTAGGCGGAGGACTGAATGAGCAGTTCTTC. Translation gives CASSLGGGLNEQFF.

The chain combines TRBV28 with TRBJ1-5, with 9 bases matching TRBD1. The ends lost 5 bases at V and 0 bases at J; junction bases unmatched: 5. There are 16 residues in the CDR3. The germline gives CDR1 MDHEN, CDR2 SYDVKM. The DNA for the CDR3 is TGTGCCAGCAGTCCCGGGACAGGGTATAGCAATCAGCCCCAGCATTTT. Amino acids: CASSPGTGYSNQPQHF. Together with reference TRBV28 and TRBJ1-5, the CDR3 gives the full variable domain: DVKVTQSSRYLVKRTGEKVFLECVQDMDHENMFWYRQDPGLGLRLIYFSYDVKMKEKGDIPEGYSVSREKKERFSLILESASTNQTSMYLCASSPGTGYSNQPQHFGDGTRLSIL.

The V call is TRBV11-2, the J call TRBJ2-3; maybe TRBD1 (6 bases). The CDR3 has 15 amino acids. The V gene lost 2 bases and the J gene lost 5 bases, with 14 bases spanning the gap. The germline V gene has CDR1 SGHAT and CDR2 FQNNGV. CDR3 sequence (DNA): TGTGCCAGCAGCTTAAGACCCAGGGGTGAAGATACGCAGTATTTT. Protein sequence: CASSLRPRGEDTQYF. Full variable domain (remainder filled in from reference TRBV11-2 and TRBJ2-3): EAGVAQSPRYKIIEKRQSVAFWCNPISGHATLYWYQQILGQGPKLLIQFQNNGVVDDSQLPKDRFSAERLKGVDSTLKIQPAKLEDSAVYLCASSLRPRGEDTQYFGPGTRLTVL.

The rearrangement joins TRBV19 to TRBJ1-2; the match to TRBD1 covers 8 bases. This CDR3 has 14 amino acids. The junction had 5 bases not matched to a gene; V was cut back by 3 bases and J by 5 bases. CDR1 LNHDA and CDR2 SQIVND come from the germline V gene (reference sequence). CDR3 sequence: CASSMARTGYGYTF. The CDR3 DNA reads as TGTGCCAGTAGTATGGCCCGGACAGGGTATGGCTACACCTTC.

The rearrangement joins TRBV19 to TRBJ1-1; perhaps TRBD1 as D (5 bases). Germline lookup yields CDR1 LNHDA and CDR2 SQIVND (reference sequence). The V end was cut by 3 bases, the J end by 1 base, with 15 bases between. This CDR3 spans 16 amino acids. The CDR3 sequence: CASSIRAGRTNTEAFF. In DNA, the CDR3 is TGTGCCAGTAGTATTCGCGCGGGACGGACGAACACTGAAGCTTTCTTT.

The V call is TRBV5-4, the J call TRBJ1-1, with no clear D. Trimming took off 2 bases at V and 4 bases at J, with 12 bases between the two ends. Germline V lookup: CDR1 SGHNT, CDR2 YYREEE (reference sequence). The CDR3 totals 14 residues. CDR3 residues: CASSLEPGSTEAFF. Written as DNA, the CDR3 is TGTGCCAGCAGCTTAGAGCCGGGGAGCACTGAAGCTTTCTTT.

This clone was counted a few times. The V gene is TRBV6-6, the J gene TRBJ1-2; D gene uncertain. Between the trimmed V and J ends, which lost 0 bases and 2 bases, there was a span of 10 bases. CDR1 is MNHNY, CDR2 SVGAGI, per germline (reference sequence). The CDR3 consists of 15 residues. CDR3 sequence (DNA): TGTGCCAGCAGTTACTCGAGTTGGGCGAACTATGGCTACACCTTC. Amino acids: CASSYSSWANYGYTF.

The V gene is TRBV6-2 or TRBV6-3, the J gene TRBJ2-1; 7 bases map to TRBD2. The ends lost 6 bases at V and 0 bases at J; junction bases unmatched: 5. Germline V gives CDR1 MNHEY, CDR2 SVGEGT. The CDR3 runs to 15 residues. The CDR3, as DNA: TGTGCCAGCAGCGCCCTAGCGGCCTCCTACAATGAGCAGTTCTTC. Amino acids: CASSALAASYNEQFF.

The sample holds a few counts of this clone. The chain links TRBV4-3 to TRBJ1-2; 8 positions match TRBD1. V shed 1 base and J 7 bases; nucleotides not matched to a gene: 8. The CDR3 spans 15 residues. Germline CDR1 and CDR2: LGHNA and YSLEER. This CDR3 reads CASSQVRTGKGGYTF. CDR3 DNA sequence: TGCGCCAGCAGCCAAGTTAGGACAGGGAAGGGTGGCTACACCTTC.

The genes are TRBV6-5 and TRBJ2-2; TRBD2 matches at 10 bases. Germline-derived CDR1 and CDR2 are MNHEY and SVGAGI. The CDR3 is made up of 16 amino acids. With 1 base clipped from V and 7 bases from J, the junction kept 6 bases outside the gene matches. Here the CDR3 reads CASSYLRTSGFGELFF. The CDR3 region has the DNA TGTGCCAGCAGTTACTTGCGGACTAGCGGATTCGGGGAGCTGTTTTTT.

V gene TRBV18 combines with J gene TRBJ2-1; D may be TRBD2 (6 bases). Germline V gene sequence: CDR1 KGHSH, CDR2 LQKENI. This CDR3 has 14 amino acids. The V end lost 2 bases, the J end lost 6 bases, and 11 bases lay between the germline ends. The CDR3 sequence: CASSPIVSGNEQFF. The CDR3 bases are TGTGCCAGCTCACCAATCGTTAGCGGCAATGAGCAGTTCTTC.

The chain couples TRBV7-9 to TRBJ1-1, with 8 bases lining up with TRBD1. Germline values: CDR1 SEHNR, CDR2 FQNEAQ (reference sequence). The V gene end was trimmed by 5 bases and the J gene end by 7 bases; junction bases not matched to a gene: 9. CDR3 length equals 14 residues. Here the CDR3 reads CASSADRGTGEAFF. DNA for the CDR3: TGTGCCAGCAGCGCAGACAGGGGAACAGGTGAAGCTTTCTTT.

V and J are TRBV6-2 or TRBV6-3 and TRBJ2-3; TRBD1 is a possible D gene (6 bases). This CDR3 is built from 13 residues. Germline CDR1 and CDR2: MNHEY and SVGEGT. V was clipped by 4 bases and J by 8 bases, with 13 bases between them. In DNA form, the CDR3 reads TGTGCCAGCAGTTCTCACAGGGATGGTACGCAGTATTTT. It specifies CASSSHRDGTQYF.

V usage is TRBV15 and J usage is TRBJ1-3; D not certain. Germline lookup yields CDR1 LNHNV and CDR2 YYDKDF (reference sequence). This CDR3 region has 13 residues. The V end was cut by 6 bases, the J end by 1 base, with 7 bases between. CDR3 region: CATRRISGNTIYF. The CDR3 DNA sequence: TGTGCCACCAGGAGGATATCTGGAAACACCATATATTTT.

CDR3 loop: CASRRAGRTDTQYF. The CDR3 DNA is TGTGCCAGCAGACGAGCGGGACGCACAGATACGCAGTATTTT. V usage is TRBV25-1 and J usage is TRBJ2-3; TRBD2 aligns across 7 bases. Germline V CDR1 and CDR2: MGHDK, SYGVNS. This CDR3 is 14 amino acids long. V was pared by 6 bases and J by 1 base, with 4 bases of the junction left unmatched.

V is TRBV9 and J is TRBJ2-7, with D uncertain. Germline CDR1 SGDLS, CDR2 YYNGEE. Trimming removed 0 bases at V and 5 bases at J, with 9 bases between. There are 13 residues in the CDR3. CDR3 in amino acids: CASSVDSRNEQYF. The CDR3 nucleotides read TGTGCCAGCAGCGTAGATTCGCGCAACGAGCAGTACTTC.

This chain uses TRBV2 with TRBJ2-2, with TRBD2 matching over 7 bases. The V gene end was trimmed by 5 bases and the J gene end by 3 bases; junction bases not matched to a gene: 3. This CDR3 spans 14 amino acids. CDR1 SNHLY and CDR2 FYNNEI come from the germline V gene. CDR3 region: CASSPSGYTGELFF. CDR3 in DNA: TGTGCCAGCAGTCCTAGCGGCTACACCGGGGAGCTGTTTTTT.

The chain combines TRBV28 with TRBJ1-5; D gene unclear. The CDR3 sequence is 12 residues long. Between the trimmed V and J ends, which lost 2 bases and 7 bases, there was a span of 6 bases. The germline gives CDR1 MDHEN, CDR2 SYDVKM. The CDR3: CASSLRRQPQHF. Written as DNA, the CDR3 is TGTGCCAGCAGTTTAAGGAGGCAGCCCCAGCATTTT.

Remarks on this clone: Other DNA sequences in the same sample also yield this CDR3. The chain uses TRBV6-5 and TRBJ2-1, with 8 bases matching TRBD1. The CDR3 length is 14 residues. Germline V lookup: CDR1 MNHEY, CDR2 SVGAGI. V was clipped by 6 bases and J by 4 bases; unmatched bases: 5. CDR3 amino acids: CASRRQGSYNEQFF. CDR3 DNA sequence: TGTGCCAGCAGAAGACAGGGGTCATACAATGAGCAGTTCTTC.

On this clone itself: Different DNA sequences within this sample yield the same CDR3. V and J are TRBV7-2 and TRBJ1-2; D perhaps matches TRBD1 (5 bases). The CDR3 has 13 amino acids. V lost 5 bases and J lost 5, with 12 bases in between. Germline lookup yields CDR1 SGHTA and CDR2 FQGNSA. CDR3 amino acids: CASSPAGGYGYTF. CDR3 sequence (DNA): TGTGCCAGCAGCCCGGCGGGGGGGTATGGCTACACCTTC.

The rearrangement joins TRBV6-1 to TRBJ1-2; D remains ambiguous. Per germline, CDR1 MNHNS and CDR2 SASEGT. The CDR3 covers 14 residues. V was pared by 3 bases and J by 8 bases, with 16 bases between. DNA for the CDR3: TGTGCCAGCAGTGAGGACTCCCGCGCGGCGGGCTACACCTTC. It specifies CASSEDSRAAGYTF.